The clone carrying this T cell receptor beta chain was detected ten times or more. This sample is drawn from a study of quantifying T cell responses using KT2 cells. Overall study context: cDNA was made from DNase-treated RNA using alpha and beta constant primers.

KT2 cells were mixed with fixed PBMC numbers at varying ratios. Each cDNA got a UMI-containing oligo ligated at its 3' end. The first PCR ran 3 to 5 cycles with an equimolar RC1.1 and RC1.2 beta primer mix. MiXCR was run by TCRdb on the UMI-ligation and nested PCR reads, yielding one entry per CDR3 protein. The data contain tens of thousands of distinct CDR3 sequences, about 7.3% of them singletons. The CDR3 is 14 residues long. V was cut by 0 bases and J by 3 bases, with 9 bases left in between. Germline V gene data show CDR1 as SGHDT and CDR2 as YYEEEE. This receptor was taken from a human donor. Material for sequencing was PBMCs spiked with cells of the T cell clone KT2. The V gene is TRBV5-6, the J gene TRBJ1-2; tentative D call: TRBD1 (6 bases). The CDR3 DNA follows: TGTGCCAGCAGCTTGGTTTGGACAGACTATGGCTACACCTTC. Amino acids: CASSLVWTDYGYTF.